This T cell receptor (beta chain) came from a study of blood T cell repertoires in COVID-19. Repertoires were generated with immunoSEQ multiplex PCR, while TCRdb's copy carries only in-frame clones and drops some. Of approximately 65,000 clones listed, approximately 80% are singletons. The J segment lost 5 bases and the V segment lost 8 bases, leaving 8 bases of the junction unmatched. The germline V gene encodes CDR1 LGHDT and CDR2 YNNKEL (reference sequence). The CDR3 consists of 14 residues. Which cohort a participant joined came from the clinical history participants gave. The source is a woman between 40 and 50 years old with acute COVID-19. The sample comprised PBMCs or T cells enriched from blood (not recorded which). V is TRBV3-1 (or the pseudogene TRBV3-2) and J is TRBJ1-4, with 7 nucleotides matching TRBD1. The CDR3 spells CASGNRGENEKLFF. CDR3 DNA sequence: TGTGCCAGCGGCAACAGGGGCGAGAATGAAAAACTGTTTTTT.